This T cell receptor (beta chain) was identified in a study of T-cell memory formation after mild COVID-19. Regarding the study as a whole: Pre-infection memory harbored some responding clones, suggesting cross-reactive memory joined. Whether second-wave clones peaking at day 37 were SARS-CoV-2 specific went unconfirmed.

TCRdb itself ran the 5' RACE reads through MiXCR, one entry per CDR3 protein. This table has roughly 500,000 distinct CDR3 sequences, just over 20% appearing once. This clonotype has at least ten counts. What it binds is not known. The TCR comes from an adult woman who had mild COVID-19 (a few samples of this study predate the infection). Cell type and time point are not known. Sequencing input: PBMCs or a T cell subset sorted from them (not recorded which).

The CDR3 DNA is TGTGCCAGCAGCGCGGGACAGGCGGCGGGCTACGAGCAGTACTTC. Protein: CASSAGQAAGYEQYF. The chain uses TRBV9 and TRBJ2-7, with 8 bases lining up with TRBD1. Germline V gives CDR1 SGDLS, CDR2 YYNGEE. This CDR3 contains 15 residues. V was pared by 3 bases and J by 3 bases, with 8 bases of the junction left unmatched.